This TCR beta chain was sequenced during a study of OX40 agonist ivuxolimab in advanced cancers. As for the study in general: Ivuxolimab, an agonistic anti-OX40 (CD134) antibody, was given to patients. Study results and limitations: More expanded clones were found, on average, in CD8+ than in CD4+ T cells.

Turning to this clone: Its antigen is not known.

Some clones are missing from TCRdb's copy, which holds only in-frame ones; the method was immunoSEQ multiplex PCR. Here the sample spans about 12,000 clones, less than 90% being singletons. Germline lookup yields CDR1 SQVTM and CDR2 ANQGSEA. J lost 6 bases, V lost 1 base, and 5 bases had no gene match. This CDR3 contains 13 residues. The input for sequencing was CD4+ or CD8+ T cells sorted from blood, taken in a trial of the OX40 agonist ivuxolimab. The source is an adult with an advanced solid tumor such as melanoma, head and neck, liver or kidney cancer. The chain employs TRBV29-1 and TRBJ2-7, with 8 nucleotides matching TRBD1. DNA of the CDR3: TGCAGCGTTGAAGGGACAGGGAGTGCCGAGCAGTACTTC. It is translated as CSVEGTGSAEQYF.